This TCR beta chain was found in a study of beta chain features in type 1 diabetes. This CDR3 region has 15 residues. The germline CDR1 and CDR2 sequences are SEHNR and FQNEAQ (reference sequence). J was trimmed by 14 bases and V by 4 bases; bases with no gene match: 16. This clone was seen only a few times. Since all of the isolated RNA was reverse transcribed, expressed TCRB transcripts were what got sequenced. Sequenced by immunoSEQ multiplex PCR; TCRdb stores in-frame clones only, minus some. The table lists approximately 400,000 clones, about 15% of them singletons, with about 0.018% in the top ten.

Material: naive CD4+ T cells from blood. V and J are TRBV7-9 and TRBJ2-5; 10 bases are a match to TRBD1. This TCR came from a woman aged 18-35 years in good health. This CDR3 reads CASSSFRTGGDRHYF. Here the CDR3 DNA reads TGTGCCAGCAGCTCATTCAGGACAGGGGGAGATCGGCACTACTTC.